These T cell receptor beta chains were read from a single sample in a study of CD8+ T cells in alopecia areata. Measured with immunoSEQ multiplex PCR; TCRdb has only the in-frame clones, and not every one. The sample comprises some 220,000 clones, under 75% of which are singletons, and 1.5% to 2% rests with the top ten. The sample consisted of CD4+ T cells sorted from blood, taken at week 4, from a patient treated with tofacitinib. These receptors all stem from a human donor with alopecia areata. The CDR3 runs from the conserved cysteine through the conserved F or W. Fields, in order: CDR3 DNA, CDR3 protein, clone size, J gene, V gene, D gene. D genes are given only for firm matches. Clone size is given for some rows only: seen once, a few or many times, or a class if the clone is expanded.

cdr3_nt: TGTGCCAGCAGTCCCAGCTCCTATAATTCACCCCTCCACTTT; cdr3_aa: CASSPSSYNSPLHF; clone_size: many; j_call: TRBJ1-6; v_call: TRBV14; d_call: NA
cdr3_nt: TGTGCCAGCAGTGAAGTGGCGGCCGGCGAGCAGTACTTC; cdr3_aa: CASSEVAAGEQYF; clone_size: NA; j_call: TRBJ2-7; v_call: TRBV2; d_call: NA
cdr3_nt: TGTGCCAGCAGTTATCGACAGGGTCCTCCCGAGCAGTACTTC; cdr3_aa: CASSYRQGPPEQYF; clone_size: once; j_call: TRBJ2-7; v_call: TRBV6-6; d_call: TRBD1
cdr3_nt: TGTGCCTGGAGTGTACAGACAGTGGAGCAGTTCTTC; cdr3_aa: CAWSVQTVEQFF; clone_size: NA; j_call: TRBJ2-1; v_call: TRBV30; d_call: NA
cdr3_nt: TGTGCCAGCAGTTCCGGACAGGTAGTAGGCTACACCTTC; cdr3_aa: CASSSGQVVGYTF; clone_size: NA; j_call: TRBJ1-2; v_call: TRBV28; d_call: TRBD1
cdr3_nt: TGTGCCAGCAGCACATCCGGGAACTACGAGCAGTACTTC; cdr3_aa: CASSTSGNYEQYF; clone_size: NA; j_call: TRBJ2-7; v_call: TRBV7-9; d_call: NA
cdr3_nt: TGCGCCAGCAGCTCCGGGACAGTCTCCTACGAGCAGTACTTC; cdr3_aa: CASSSGTVSYEQYF; clone_size: NA; j_call: TRBJ2-7; v_call: TRBV5-1; d_call: TRBD1
cdr3_nt: TGTGCCAGCAGCGCGACAGGGGCGGATCAGCCCCAGCATTTT; cdr3_aa: CASSATGADQPQHF; clone_size: few; j_call: TRBJ1-5; v_call: TRBV9; d_call: TRBD1
cdr3_nt: TGTGCCAGCAGCTTCTCACTGGGCGATACGCAGTATTTT; cdr3_aa: CASSFSLGDTQYF; clone_size: few; j_call: TRBJ2-3; v_call: TRBV7-6; d_call: NA
cdr3_nt: TGTGCCAGCAGCCCCGACGCCACATCGGGGAACACTGAAGCTTTCTTT; cdr3_aa: CASSPDATSGNTEAFF; clone_size: NA; j_call: TRBJ1-1; v_call: TRBV7-9; d_call: NA
cdr3_nt: TGCAGCGTTGTTTCGGATAGCAATCAGCCCCAGCATTTT; cdr3_aa: CSVVSDSNQPQHF; clone_size: NA; j_call: TRBJ1-5; v_call: TRBV29-1; d_call: NA
cdr3_nt: TGCGCCAGCAGCCAAGACCTCAGGGGTGTAGCTAATGAAAAACTGTTTTTT; cdr3_aa: CASSQDLRGVANEKLFF; clone_size: few; j_call: TRBJ1-4; v_call: TRBV4-3; d_call: NA
cdr3_nt: TGTGCCAGCAGTGAACCCGAGACAGGACCTAACATTCAGTACTTC; cdr3_aa: CASSEPETGPNIQYF; clone_size: NA; j_call: TRBJ2-4; v_call: TRBV25-1; d_call: NA
cdr3_nt: TGTGCCAGCAGCTTATCGGGGACAGGGGAAAAACTGTTTTTT; cdr3_aa: CASSLSGTGEKLFF; clone_size: NA; j_call: TRBJ1-4; v_call: TRBV7-2; d_call: TRBD1
cdr3_nt: TGTGCCAGCAGCTTAGAGCAGAGCTCCTACAATGAGCAGTTCTTC; cdr3_aa: CASSLEQSSYNEQFF; clone_size: few; j_call: TRBJ2-1; v_call: TRBV11-2; d_call: NA
cdr3_nt: TGTGCCAGCAGCGTAGGTCCGGGGGCCCCTGGAGAGACCCAGTACTTC; cdr3_aa: CASSVGPGAPGETQYF; clone_size: few; j_call: TRBJ2-5; v_call: TRBV9; d_call: NA
cdr3_nt: TGTGCCAGCAGTTTGTCACTAGCGGGGGGTAGCAATGAGCAGTTCTTC; cdr3_aa: CASSLSLAGGSNEQFF; clone_size: many; j_call: TRBJ2-1; v_call: TRBV27; d_call: TRBD2
cdr3_nt: TGTGCCAGCAGCTTGGTACGGCAGACATACACAGATACGCAGTATTTT; cdr3_aa: CASSLVRQTYTDTQYF; clone_size: NA; j_call: TRBJ2-3; v_call: TRBV5-4; d_call: NA
cdr3_nt: TGTGCCTGGAACCAGGGAGGGGCCAACGTCCTGACTTTC; cdr3_aa: CAWNQGGANVLTF; clone_size: NA; j_call: TRBJ2-6; v_call: TRBV30; d_call: NA